Presented here are 4 T cell receptor beta chains from one specimen sequenced in a study of molecular identifiers for immune sequencing clone quantification. TCRdb fed the PCR reads into MiXCR, producing one record per CDR3 protein. The sample has about 500,000 distinct CDR3 sequences; about 22% are singletons. Sequenced material: naive CD8+ T cells from blood, with Jurkat cell RNA spiked in. Stated subset: FACS-sorted CD8+CD4-CCR7+CD45RA+ naive T cells. These receptor sequences come from a human donor in good health. Some libraries in this study had Jurkat cell RNA spiked in.

This clonotype occurred a few times. This chain connects TRBV11-2 to TRBJ1-1, with a weak D call TRBD1 (6 bases). The CDR3 runs 15 residues. CDR1 SGHAT and CDR2 FQNNGV come from the germline V gene. Trimming cost V 7 bases and J 0 bases, with 15 bases left between them. The CDR3 loop is CASTQRGGLNTEAFF. The CDR3 DNA follows: TGTGCCAGCACCCAGAGGGGGGGTTTGAACACTGAAGCTTTCTTT. The complete variable domain, with remaining parts taken from reference TRBV11-2 and TRBJ1-1, reads EAGVAQSPRYKIIEKRQSVAFWCNPISGHATLYWYQQILGQGPKLLIQFQNNGVVDDSQLPKDRFSAERLKGVDSTLKIQPAKLEDSAVYLCASTQRGGLNTEAFFGQGTRLTVV.

The genes are TRBV11-1 and TRBJ2-2; 7 nucleotides align to TRBD2. CDR1 and CDR2 (germline): SGHAT, FQDESV (reference sequence). V lost 2 bases, J lost 2 bases, and 2 bases stayed unmatched. There are 15 residues in the CDR3. The CDR3 DNA reads as TGTGCCAGCAGCTTACCTAGCGGTAACACCGGGGAGCTGTTTTTT. It is translated as CASSLPSGNTGELFF.

This chain links TRBV28 with TRBJ2-1; TRBD2 matches at 11 bases. The CDR3 totals 18 residues. The V segment lost 5 bases and the J segment 7 bases; nucleotides outside the gene matches: 16. CDR1 is MDHEN, CDR2 SYDVKM, per germline. CDR3 coding DNA: TGTGCCAGCAGTCCTACATTAGCGGGAGGGCCAAGGGGGAATGAGCAGTTCTTC. Translated: CASSPTLAGGPRGNEQFF.

This clonotype showed up just a few times. Sequence at one end of the junction differs from germline and may be a read error. The chain carries TRBV14 and TRBJ2-5, with 10 bases matching TRBD2. CDR1 SGHDN and CDR2 FVKESK come from the germline V gene. CDR3 length equals 15 residues. This CDR3 is CASSLLAGEQEAQYF. The CDR3 DNA is TGTGCCAGTAGCCTCCTAGCGGGAGAGCAAGAGGCCCAGTACTTC.